Listed below are T cell receptor beta chains from one sample, sequenced in a study of blood T cell repertoires in COVID-19. Only in-frame clones appear in the TCRdb table, and some are missing; sequencing was by immunoSEQ multiplex PCR. The data contain around 67,000 clones, 70% to 90% of them singletons. The sequenced material came from peripheral blood. Receptors originate from a woman of 80 years or more with acute or convalescent COVID-19. Both conserved end residues are part of each CDR3. D genes are given only for firm matches. Clone size is not always given. Where it is, it says once, few, many or a class for expanded clones.

j_gene: TRBJ2-7; v_gene: TRBV2; d_gene: -; abundance: few; CDR3nt: TGTGCCAGCAAACCAGGGTGGTACGAGCAGTACTTC; CDR3aa: CASKPGWYEQYF
j_gene: TRBJ1-1; v_gene: TRBV4-2; d_gene: -; abundance: once; CDR3nt: TGTGCCAGCAGCCAAGATTCGAGGTTGCGGGGGAACACTGAAGCTTTCTTT; CDR3aa: CASSQDSRLRGNTEAFF
j_gene: TRBJ2-1; v_gene: TRBV28; d_gene: -; abundance: once; CDR3nt: TGTGCCAGCAGTTTGCCGAGCGGCAACTACAATGAGCAGTTCTTC; CDR3aa: CASSLPSGNYNEQFF
j_gene: TRBJ2-7; v_gene: TRBV4-1; d_gene: TRBD2; abundance: -; CDR3nt: TGCGCCAGCAGCCACGCCGCGCGGGGGGACTCCTACGAGCAGTACTTC; CDR3aa: CASSHAARGDSYEQYF
j_gene: TRBJ2-7; v_gene: TRBV2; d_gene: -; abundance: -; CDR3nt: TGTGCCAGCAGTGATCAGACATCCTACGAGCAGTACTTC; CDR3aa: CASSDQTSYEQYF
j_gene: TRBJ2-7; v_gene: TRBV5-1; d_gene: -; abundance: -; CDR3nt: TGCGCCAGCAGCTTTGCCTCTAGTCAGCCCTACGAGCAGTACTTC; CDR3aa: CASSFASSQPYEQYF
j_gene: TRBJ2-7; v_gene: TRBV2; d_gene: -; abundance: -; CDR3nt: TGTGCCAGCAGTGAAAAGAGCTCCTACGAGCAGTACTTC; CDR3aa: CASSEKSSYEQYF
j_gene: TRBJ1-1; v_gene: TRBV6-6; d_gene: -; abundance: -; CDR3nt: TGTGCCAGCAGTTATGAGAGGCTGAGCACTGAAGCTTTCTTT; CDR3aa: CASSYERLSTEAFF
j_gene: TRBJ2-5; v_gene: TRBV19; d_gene: TRBD2; abundance: -; CDR3nt: TGTGCCAGTAGTAGGGGGACTAGCGGGAGACCCGTTGCCCAGTACTTC; CDR3aa: CASSRGTSGRPVAQYF
j_gene: TRBJ1-2; v_gene: TRBV7-9; d_gene: -; abundance: once; CDR3nt: TGTGCCAGCAGCCCGTTGAGGGCCGGTTTTGGCTACACCTTC; CDR3aa: CASSPLRAGFGYTF
j_gene: TRBJ1-4; v_gene: TRBV30; d_gene: TRBD1; abundance: -; CDR3nt: TGTGCCTGGAGAGAAACCGGGACAGGGAATGAAAAACTGTTTTTT; CDR3aa: CAWRETGTGNEKLFF
j_gene: TRBJ1-1; v_gene: TRBV14; d_gene: -; abundance: -; CDR3nt: TGTGCCAGCAGCCTCGTGGGGGCCCCCCGTGGCACTGAAGCTTTCTTT; CDR3aa: CASSLVGAPRGTEAFF
j_gene: TRBJ2-7; v_gene: TRBV27; d_gene: -; abundance: -; CDR3nt: TGTGCCAGCAGTCCCCCCCACGACTGGAACGAGCAGTACTTC; CDR3aa: CASSPPHDWNEQYF
j_gene: TRBJ1-5; v_gene: TRBV27; d_gene: TRBD1; abundance: -; CDR3nt: TGTGCCAGCAGTTTGGTGGGGACAGGGAACCAGCCCCAGCATTTT; CDR3aa: CASSLVGTGNQPQHF
j_gene: TRBJ1-2; v_gene: TRBV7-6; d_gene: -; abundance: -; CDR3nt: TGTGCCAGCAGCTTAGATGCGGGGTCGGGCTATGGCTACACCTTC; CDR3aa: CASSLDAGSGYGYTF
j_gene: TRBJ1-4; v_gene: TRBV5-1; d_gene: TRBD1; abundance: -; CDR3nt: TGCGCCAGCAGCTTGGCCGGGACAGGGGAGGAAAAACTGTTTTTT; CDR3aa: CASSLAGTGEEKLFF
j_gene: TRBJ1-5; v_gene: TRBV5-4; d_gene: -; abundance: -; CDR3nt: TGTGCCAGCAGCTTGGGGCCGGGGCCCCAGCATTTT; CDR3aa: CASSLGPGPQHF
j_gene: TRBJ1-1; v_gene: TRBV3-1/TRBV3-2; d_gene: TRBD1; abundance: once; CDR3nt: TGTGCCAGCAGCCAAGACCGGGACAGGGTAAGACGTGCTGAAGCTTTCTTT; CDR3aa: CASSQDRDRVRRAEAFF
j_gene: TRBJ2-5; v_gene: TRBV2; d_gene: -; abundance: -; CDR3nt: TGTGCCAGCAGGAGGGACAAAAAAGAGACCCAGTACTTC; CDR3aa: CASRRDKKETQYF
j_gene: TRBJ1-2; v_gene: TRBV5-1; d_gene: TRBD1; abundance: -; CDR3nt: TGCGCCAGCAGCAGGACAGGGTCTGGCTATGGCTACACCTTC; CDR3aa: CASSRTGSGYGYTF
j_gene: TRBJ2-1; v_gene: TRBV5-1; d_gene: TRBD2; abundance: -; CDR3nt: TGCGCCAGCAGCTTGCTAGCGGTCACCTACAATGAGCAGTTCTTC; CDR3aa: CASSLLAVTYNEQFF
j_gene: TRBJ1-6; v_gene: TRBV27; d_gene: -; abundance: -; CDR3nt: TGTGCCAGCAACCCGGGTCGGAATAATTCACCCCTCCACTTT; CDR3aa: CASNPGRNNSPLHF
j_gene: TRBJ1-5; v_gene: TRBV20-1; d_gene: -; abundance: -; CDR3nt: TGCAGTGCTAGTACAGGGAGCAATCAGCCCCAGCATTTT; CDR3aa: CSASTGSNQPQHF
j_gene: TRBJ1-6; v_gene: TRBV30; d_gene: -; abundance: once; CDR3nt: TGTGCCTGGAGTGTAACGGGCTCCTATAATTCACCCCTCCACTTT; CDR3aa: CAWSVTGSYNSPLHF
j_gene: TRBJ1-1; v_gene: TRBV21-1; d_gene: -; abundance: -; CDR3nt: TGTGCCAGCAGCGACCGACCTAGATACCGGTCTCGTCGGGAGGTGAACACTGAAGCTTTCTTT; CDR3aa: CASSDRPRYRSRREVNTEAFF
j_gene: TRBJ1-4; v_gene: TRBV28; d_gene: -; abundance: few; CDR3nt: TGTGCCAGCAGTTTGTCCAGCCAGGGTAAGCTGTTTTTT; CDR3aa: CASSLSSQGKLFF
j_gene: TRBJ2-1; v_gene: TRBV27; d_gene: TRBD2; abundance: -; CDR3nt: TGTGCCAGCACCCCTCAGGGTAGCGGGAGTTACTACAATGAGCAGTTCTTC; CDR3aa: CASTPQGSGSYYNEQFF
j_gene: TRBJ2-2; v_gene: TRBV6-6; d_gene: -; abundance: -; CDR3nt: TGTGCCAGCAGCCCGAACACAACCCCCGGGGAGCTGTTTTTT; CDR3aa: CASSPNTTPGELFF
j_gene: TRBJ1-1; v_gene: TRBV6-5; d_gene: TRBD1; abundance: -; CDR3nt: TGTGCCAGCAGTTACTCCGGACAGGGGCCCTACAAAGAAGCTTTCTTT; CDR3aa: CASSYSGQGPYKEAFF